This T cell receptor beta chain was found in a study of shared clonotypes between healthy human individuals. Study background: There were three CD4 naive, three CD4 memory, two CD8 naive and one CD8 memory plates per donor. Study-level results: Around 5% of naive CD4 clonotypes were shared across a handful of donors.

Measured with immunoSEQ multiplex PCR; TCRdb has only the in-frame clones, and not every one. The table includes about 2.1 million clones, just over 90% detected once. As defined, naive CD8 cells were CD45RO-negative and positively selected for CCR7, with terminally differentiated effector memory CD45RA+ cells excluded. There were no recent acute infections or vaccinations among the donors, who were healthy HIV-negative adults. V dropped 3 bases and J dropped 3; count of bases not matched to a gene: 5. Per germline, CDR1 ENHRY and CDR2 SYGVKD. This CDR3 is built from 14 residues. As for this clone: Its antigen is currently unknown.

This sequence originates from a man aged 18 to 29 in good health. Some clones in this sample may be carry-over from other donors' samples. Sequenced material: naive CD8+ T cells from PBMCs. The chain employs TRBV10-3 and TRBJ2-7; TRBD2 agrees at 7 bases. CDR3 region: CAISDAGGSYEQYF. For the CDR3, the DNA is TGTGCCATCAGTGATGCGGGCGGGAGCTACGAGCAGTACTTC.